This TCR beta chain was recovered during a study of T cells in Graves' hyperthyroidism and ophthalmopathy. The diagnostic basis comprised clinical symptoms, serum thyroxine and TRAb, thyroid ultrasound and orbital computed tomography. The CDR3 extends over 20 amino acids. V trimming: 6 bases; J trimming: 4 bases; junction bases outside the gene matches: 25. Germline CDR1 and CDR2: SEHNR and FQNEAQ (reference sequence). The source material, RNA transcripts, was used to amplify TCR beta CDR3 regions. A set of HTBI primers served as the primers for a first-round RT-PCR of the TCR CDR3. TCRdb reprocessed the multiplex PCR reads via MiXCR and lists one record per CDR3 protein. The data contain 300,000 to 500,000 distinct CDR3 sequences, over 11% of them singletons.

V gene TRBV7-9 combines with J gene TRBJ1-1; 8 bases agree with TRBD1. Sequenced sample: blood. The TCR was taken from a man in his forties or fifties with Graves' ophthalmopathy. This CDR3 reads CASRIGGQDPTEGGCTEAFF. The CDR3 coding sequence is TGTGCCAGCAGAATAGGGGGACAGGATCCTACCGAGGGGGGTTGCACTGAAGCTTTCTTT.